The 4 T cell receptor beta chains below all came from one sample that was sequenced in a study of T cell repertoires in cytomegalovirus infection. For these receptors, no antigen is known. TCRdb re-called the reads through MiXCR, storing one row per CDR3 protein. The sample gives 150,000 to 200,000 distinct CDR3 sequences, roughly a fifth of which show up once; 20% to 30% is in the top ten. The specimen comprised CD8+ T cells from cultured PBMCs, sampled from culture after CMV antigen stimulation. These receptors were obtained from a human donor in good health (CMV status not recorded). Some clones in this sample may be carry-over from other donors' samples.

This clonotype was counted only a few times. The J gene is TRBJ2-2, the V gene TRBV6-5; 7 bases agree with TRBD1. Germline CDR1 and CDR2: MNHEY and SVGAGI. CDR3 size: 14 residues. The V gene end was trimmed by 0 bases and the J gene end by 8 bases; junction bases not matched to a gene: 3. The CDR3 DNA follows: TGTGCCAGCAGTTACTCAGGGGGCTCAGGGGAGCTGTTTTTT. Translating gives CASSYSGGSGELFF.

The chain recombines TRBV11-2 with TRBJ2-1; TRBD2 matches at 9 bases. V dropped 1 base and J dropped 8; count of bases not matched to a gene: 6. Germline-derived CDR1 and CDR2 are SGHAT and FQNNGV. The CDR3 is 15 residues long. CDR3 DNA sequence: TGTGCCAGCAGCTTAGGACGCGGGGGGGCATATGAGCAGTTCTTC. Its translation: CASSLGRGGAYEQFF.

CDR3 loop: CASIWARGLGTEAFF. In DNA, the CDR3 is TGTGCCAGCATCTGGGCCAGGGGCCTTGGCACTGAAGCTTTCTTT. The V and J genes are TRBV6-2 or TRBV6-3 and TRBJ1-1, with D possibly TRBD1 on 6 matching bases. CDR1 is MNHEY, CDR2 SVGEGT, per germline. V gave up 7 bases and J gave up 4 bases, with 19 bases separating them. The CDR3 extends over 15 amino acids.

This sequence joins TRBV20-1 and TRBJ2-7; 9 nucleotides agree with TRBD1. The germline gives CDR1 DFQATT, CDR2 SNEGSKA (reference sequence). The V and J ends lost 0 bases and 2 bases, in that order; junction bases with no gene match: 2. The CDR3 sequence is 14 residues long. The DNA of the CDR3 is TGCAGTGCTAGAGAAAACAGGGGGCCCTACGAGCAGTACTTC. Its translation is CSARENRGPYEQYF.